This T cell receptor (beta chain) was sequenced in a study of T cells after yellow fever vaccination. Each CDR3 protein gets one entry after TCRdb re-called the 5' RACE reads with MiXCR. The sample lists around 530,000 distinct CDR3 sequences, roughly 17% seen once, with about 18% in the top ten. V was clipped by 4 bases and J by 0 bases; unmatched bases: 6. The CDR3 has 15 amino acids. Germline V gives CDR1 SGHNT, CDR2 YYREEE (reference sequence). The source was PBMCs, collected about 5 days after the first yellow fever vaccination. The sequence was collected from a man younger than 35 who received the YFV17D yellow fever vaccine. The chain joins TRBV5-4 to TRBJ2-5, with 7 bases matching TRBD1. The CDR3 reads CASSRETGNQETQYF. DNA for the CDR3: TGTGCCAGCAGCCGCGAGACAGGGAACCAAGAGACCCAGTACTTC.